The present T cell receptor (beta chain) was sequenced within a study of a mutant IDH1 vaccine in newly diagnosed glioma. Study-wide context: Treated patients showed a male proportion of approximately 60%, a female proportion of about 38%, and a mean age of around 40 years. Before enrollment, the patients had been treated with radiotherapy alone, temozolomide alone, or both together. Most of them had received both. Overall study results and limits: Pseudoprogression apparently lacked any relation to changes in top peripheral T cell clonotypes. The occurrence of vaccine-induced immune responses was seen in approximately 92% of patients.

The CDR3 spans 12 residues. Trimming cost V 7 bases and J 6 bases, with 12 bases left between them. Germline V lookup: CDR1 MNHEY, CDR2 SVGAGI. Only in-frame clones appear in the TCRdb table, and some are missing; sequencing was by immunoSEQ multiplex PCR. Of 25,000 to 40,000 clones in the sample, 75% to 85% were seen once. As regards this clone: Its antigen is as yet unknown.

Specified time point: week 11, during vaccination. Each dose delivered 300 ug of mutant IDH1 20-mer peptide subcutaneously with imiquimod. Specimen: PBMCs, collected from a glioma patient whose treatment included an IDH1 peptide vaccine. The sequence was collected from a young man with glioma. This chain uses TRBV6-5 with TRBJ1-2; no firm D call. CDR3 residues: CASTGTRHGYTF. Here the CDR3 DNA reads TGTGCCAGCACCGGAACCCGGCATGGCTACACCTTC.